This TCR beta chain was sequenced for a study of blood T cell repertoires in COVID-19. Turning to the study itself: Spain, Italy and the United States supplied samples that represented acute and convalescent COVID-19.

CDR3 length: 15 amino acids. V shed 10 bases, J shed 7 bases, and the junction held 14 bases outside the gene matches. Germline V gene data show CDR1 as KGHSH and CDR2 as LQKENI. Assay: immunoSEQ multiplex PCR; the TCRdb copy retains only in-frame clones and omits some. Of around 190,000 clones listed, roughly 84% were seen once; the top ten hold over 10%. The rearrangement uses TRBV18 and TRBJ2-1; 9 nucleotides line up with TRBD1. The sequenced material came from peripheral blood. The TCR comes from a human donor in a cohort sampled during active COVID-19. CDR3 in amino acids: CATTGTGFGRNEQFF. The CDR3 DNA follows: TGTGCCACTACTGGGACAGGGTTCGGTAGAAATGAGCAGTTCTTC.